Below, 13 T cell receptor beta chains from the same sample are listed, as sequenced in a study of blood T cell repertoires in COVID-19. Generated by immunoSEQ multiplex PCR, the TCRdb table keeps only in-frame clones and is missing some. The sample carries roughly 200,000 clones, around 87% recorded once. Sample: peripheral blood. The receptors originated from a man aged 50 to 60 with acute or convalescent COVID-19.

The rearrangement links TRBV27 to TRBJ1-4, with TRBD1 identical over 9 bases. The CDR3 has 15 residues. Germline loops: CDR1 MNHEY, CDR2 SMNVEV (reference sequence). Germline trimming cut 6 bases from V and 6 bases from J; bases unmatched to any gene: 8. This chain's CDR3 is CASSLNRGQYEKLFF. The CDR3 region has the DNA TGTGCCAGCAGCCTAAACAGGGGGCAGTATGAAAAACTGTTTTTT.

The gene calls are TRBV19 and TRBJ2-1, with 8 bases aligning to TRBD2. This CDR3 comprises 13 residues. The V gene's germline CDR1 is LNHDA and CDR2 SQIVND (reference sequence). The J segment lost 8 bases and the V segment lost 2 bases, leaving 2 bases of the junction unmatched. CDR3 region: CASSITSGHEQFF. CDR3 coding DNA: TGTGCCAGTAGTATAACTAGCGGCCATGAGCAGTTCTTC.

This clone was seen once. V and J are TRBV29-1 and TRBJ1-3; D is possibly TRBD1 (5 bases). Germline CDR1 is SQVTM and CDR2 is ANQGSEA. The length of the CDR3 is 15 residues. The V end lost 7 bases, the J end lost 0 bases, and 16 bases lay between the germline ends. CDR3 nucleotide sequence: TGCAGCGCTGTGACCGGGGGGGGCTCTGGAAACACCATATATTTT. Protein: CSAVTGGGSGNTIYF. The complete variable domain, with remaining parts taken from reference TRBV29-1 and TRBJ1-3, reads SAVISQKPSRDICQRGTSLTIQCQVDSQVTMMFWYRQQPGQSLTLIATANQGSEATYESGFVIDKFPISRPNLTFSTLTVSNMSPEDSSIYLCSAVTGGGSGNTIYFGEGSWLTVV.

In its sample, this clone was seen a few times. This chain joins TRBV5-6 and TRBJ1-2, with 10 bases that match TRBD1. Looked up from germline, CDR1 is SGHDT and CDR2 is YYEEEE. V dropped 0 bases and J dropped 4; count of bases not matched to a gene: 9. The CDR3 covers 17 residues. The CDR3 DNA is TGTGCCAGCAGCTTGGCCGGGACAGGGGAGGACGGCTATGGCTACACCTTC. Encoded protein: CASSLAGTGEDGYGYTF.

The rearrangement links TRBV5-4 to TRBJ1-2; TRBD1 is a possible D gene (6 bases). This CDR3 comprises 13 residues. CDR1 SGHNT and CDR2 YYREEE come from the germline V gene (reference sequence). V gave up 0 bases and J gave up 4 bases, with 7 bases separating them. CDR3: CASSLEGGYGYTF. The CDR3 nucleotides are TGTGCCAGCAGCTTGGAAGGGGGCTATGGCTACACCTTC.

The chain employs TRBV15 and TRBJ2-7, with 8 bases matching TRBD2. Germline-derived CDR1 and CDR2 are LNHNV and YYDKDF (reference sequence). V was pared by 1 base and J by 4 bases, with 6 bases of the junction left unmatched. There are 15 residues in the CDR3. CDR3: CATSRGRGGTYEQYF. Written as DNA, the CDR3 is TGTGCCACCAGCAGAGGTCGGGGGGGCACGTACGAGCAGTACTTC.

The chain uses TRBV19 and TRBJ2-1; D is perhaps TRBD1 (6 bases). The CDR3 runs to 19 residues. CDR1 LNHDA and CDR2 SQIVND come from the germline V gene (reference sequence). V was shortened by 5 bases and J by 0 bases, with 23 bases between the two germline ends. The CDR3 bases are TGTGCCAGTAGTGCCAGGGGTTCTGGGCGGCCGAGCTCCTACAATGAGCAGTTCTTC. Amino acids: CASSARGSGRPSSYNEQFF.

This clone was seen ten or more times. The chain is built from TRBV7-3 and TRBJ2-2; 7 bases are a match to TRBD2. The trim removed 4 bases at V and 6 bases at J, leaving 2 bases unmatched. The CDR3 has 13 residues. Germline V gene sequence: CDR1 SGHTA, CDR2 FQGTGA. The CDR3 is CASSSGLAGELFF. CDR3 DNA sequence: TGTGCCAGCAGCTCCGGACTAGCCGGGGAGCTGTTTTTT.

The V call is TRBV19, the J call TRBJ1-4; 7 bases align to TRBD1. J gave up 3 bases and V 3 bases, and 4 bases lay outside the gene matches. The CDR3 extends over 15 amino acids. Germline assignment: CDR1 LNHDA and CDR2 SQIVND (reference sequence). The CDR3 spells CASSIRGTANEKLFF. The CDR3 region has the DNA TGTGCCAGTAGTATCCGGGGGACAGCTAATGAAAAACTGTTTTTT.

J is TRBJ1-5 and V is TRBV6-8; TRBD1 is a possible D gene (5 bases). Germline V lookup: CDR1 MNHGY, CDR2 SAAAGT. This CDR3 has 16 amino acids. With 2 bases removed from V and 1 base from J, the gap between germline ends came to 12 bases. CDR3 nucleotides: TGTGCCAGCAGTTACATGGGGAGGGACAGCAATCAGCCCCAGCATTTT. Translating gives CASSYMGRDSNQPQHF.

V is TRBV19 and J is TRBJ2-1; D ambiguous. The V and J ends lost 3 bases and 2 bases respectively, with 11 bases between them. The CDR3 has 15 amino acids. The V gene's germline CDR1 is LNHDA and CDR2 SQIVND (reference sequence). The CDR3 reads CASSMAARTYNEQFF. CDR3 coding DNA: TGTGCCAGTAGTATGGCTGCAAGAACCTACAATGAGCAGTTCTTC.

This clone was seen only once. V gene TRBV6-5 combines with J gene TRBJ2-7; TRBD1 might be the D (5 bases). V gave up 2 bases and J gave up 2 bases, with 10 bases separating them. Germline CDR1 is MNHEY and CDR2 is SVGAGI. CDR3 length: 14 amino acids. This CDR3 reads CASSYGAGPYEQYF. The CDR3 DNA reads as TGTGCCAGCAGTTACGGGGCAGGGCCCTACGAGCAGTACTTC.

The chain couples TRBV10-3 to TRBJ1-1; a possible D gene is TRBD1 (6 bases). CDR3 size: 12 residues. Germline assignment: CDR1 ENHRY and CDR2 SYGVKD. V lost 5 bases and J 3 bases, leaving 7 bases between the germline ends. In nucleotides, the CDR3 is TGTGCCATCAGTAGGACAGACACTGAAGCTTTCTTT. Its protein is CAISRTDTEAFF.